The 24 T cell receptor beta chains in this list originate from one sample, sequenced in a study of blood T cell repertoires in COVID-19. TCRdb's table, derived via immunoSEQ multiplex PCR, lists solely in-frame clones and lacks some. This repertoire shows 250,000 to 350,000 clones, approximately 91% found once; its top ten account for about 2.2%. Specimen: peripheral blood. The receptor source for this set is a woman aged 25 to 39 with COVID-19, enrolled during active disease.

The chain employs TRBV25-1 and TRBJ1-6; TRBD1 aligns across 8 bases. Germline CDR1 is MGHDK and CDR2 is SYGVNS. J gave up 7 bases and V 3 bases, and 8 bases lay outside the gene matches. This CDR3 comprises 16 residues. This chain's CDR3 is CASSDPGQGRNSPLHF. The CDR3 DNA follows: TGTGCCAGCAGTGATCCCGGACAGGGCAGAAATTCACCCCTCCACTTT.

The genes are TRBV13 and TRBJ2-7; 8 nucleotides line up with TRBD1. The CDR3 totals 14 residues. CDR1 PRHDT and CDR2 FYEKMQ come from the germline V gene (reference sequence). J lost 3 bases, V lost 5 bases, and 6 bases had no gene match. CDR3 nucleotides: TGTGCCAGCAGCCCAGACAGGGGAAGCTACGAGCAGTACTTC. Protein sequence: CASSPDRGSYEQYF.

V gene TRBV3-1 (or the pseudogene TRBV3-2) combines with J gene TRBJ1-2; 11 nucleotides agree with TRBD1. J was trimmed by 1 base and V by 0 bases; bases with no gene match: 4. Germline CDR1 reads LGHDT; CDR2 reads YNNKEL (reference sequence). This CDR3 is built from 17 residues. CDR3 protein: CASSQEPGQGVNYGYTF. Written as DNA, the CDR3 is TGTGCCAGCAGCCAAGAACCGGGACAGGGGGTTAACTATGGCTACACCTTC.

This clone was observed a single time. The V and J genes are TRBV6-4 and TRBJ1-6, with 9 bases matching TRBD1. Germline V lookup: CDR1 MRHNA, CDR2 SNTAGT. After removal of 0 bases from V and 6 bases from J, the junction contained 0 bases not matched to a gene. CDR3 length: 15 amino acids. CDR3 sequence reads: CASSDSGQGNSPLHF. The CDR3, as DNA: TGTGCCAGCAGTGACTCGGGACAGGGTAATTCACCCCTCCACTTT.

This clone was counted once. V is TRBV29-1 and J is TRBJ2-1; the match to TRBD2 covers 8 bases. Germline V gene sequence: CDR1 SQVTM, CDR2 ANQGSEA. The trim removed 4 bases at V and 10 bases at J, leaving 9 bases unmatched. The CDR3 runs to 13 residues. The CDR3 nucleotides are TGCAGCGTTGGATGGACTAGCCGACCCGAGCAGTTCTTC. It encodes CSVGWTSRPEQFF.

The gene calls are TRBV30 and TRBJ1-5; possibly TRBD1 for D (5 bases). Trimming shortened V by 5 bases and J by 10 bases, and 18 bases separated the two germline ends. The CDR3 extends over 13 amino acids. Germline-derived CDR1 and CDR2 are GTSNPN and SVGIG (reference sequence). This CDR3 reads CAWGGQGTGPQHF. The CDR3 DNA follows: TGTGCCTGGGGAGGGCAGGGAACGGGTCCCCAGCATTTT.

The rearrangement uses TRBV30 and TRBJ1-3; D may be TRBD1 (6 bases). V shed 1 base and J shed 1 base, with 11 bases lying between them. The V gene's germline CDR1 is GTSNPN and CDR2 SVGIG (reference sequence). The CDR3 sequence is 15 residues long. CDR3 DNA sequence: TGTGCCTGGAGTGACAGGGCGACATCTGGAAACACCATATATTTT. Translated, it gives CAWSDRATSGNTIYF.

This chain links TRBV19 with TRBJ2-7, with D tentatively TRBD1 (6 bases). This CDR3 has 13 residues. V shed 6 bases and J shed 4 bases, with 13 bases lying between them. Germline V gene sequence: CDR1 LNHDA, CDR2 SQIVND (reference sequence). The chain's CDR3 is CASSFQGNYEQYF. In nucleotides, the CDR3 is TGTGCCAGTAGCTTTCAGGGGAATTACGAGCAGTACTTC.

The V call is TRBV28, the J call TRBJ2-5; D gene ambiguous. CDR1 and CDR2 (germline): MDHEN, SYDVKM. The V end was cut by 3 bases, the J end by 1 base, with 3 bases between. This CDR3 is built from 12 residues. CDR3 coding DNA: TGTGCCAGCAGTTTCCGCCAAGAGACCCAGTACTTC. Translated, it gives CASSFRQETQYF.

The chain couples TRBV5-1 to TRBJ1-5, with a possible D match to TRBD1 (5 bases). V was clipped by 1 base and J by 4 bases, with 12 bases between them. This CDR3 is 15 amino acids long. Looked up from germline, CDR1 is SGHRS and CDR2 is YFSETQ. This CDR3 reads CASSLQGEGNQPQHF. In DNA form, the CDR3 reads TGCGCCAGCAGCTTGCAAGGGGAGGGTAATCAGCCCCAGCATTTT.

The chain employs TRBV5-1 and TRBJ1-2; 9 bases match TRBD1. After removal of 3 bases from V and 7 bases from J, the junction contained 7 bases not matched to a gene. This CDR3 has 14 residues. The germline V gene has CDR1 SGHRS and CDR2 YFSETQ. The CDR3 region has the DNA TGCGCCAGCAGCTCCCGACAGGGGGTAGGTGGCTACACCTTC. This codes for CASSSRQGVGGYTF.

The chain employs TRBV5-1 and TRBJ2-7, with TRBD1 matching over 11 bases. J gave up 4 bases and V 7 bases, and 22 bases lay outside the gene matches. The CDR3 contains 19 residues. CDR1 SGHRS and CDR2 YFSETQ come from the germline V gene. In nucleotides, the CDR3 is TGCGCCAGCCCCTCGCTTGGACAGGGGGCGAGAGGCGGGAGGTACGAGCAGTACTTC. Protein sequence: CASPSLGQGARGGRYEQYF.

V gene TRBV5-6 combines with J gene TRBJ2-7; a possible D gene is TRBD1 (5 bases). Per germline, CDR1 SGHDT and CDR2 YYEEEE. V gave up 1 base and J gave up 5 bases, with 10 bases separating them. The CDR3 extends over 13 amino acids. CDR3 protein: CASSLTGTHEQYF. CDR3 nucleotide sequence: TGTGCCAGCAGCTTGACAGGTACCCACGAGCAGTACTTC. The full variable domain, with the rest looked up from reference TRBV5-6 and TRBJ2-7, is DAGVTQSPTHLIKTRGQQVTLRCSPKSGHDTVSWYQQALGQGPQFIFQYYEEEERQRGNFPDRFSGHQFPNYSSELNVNALLLGDSALYLCASSLTGTHEQYFGPGTRLTVT.

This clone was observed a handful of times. This CDR3 reads CATGITGSNQPQHF. The CDR3 coding sequence is TGTGCAACCGGCATCACAGGTAGCAATCAGCCCCAGCATTTT. The gene calls are TRBV19 and TRBJ1-5, with a weak D call TRBD1 (5 bases). The CDR3 covers 14 residues. The V gene's germline CDR1 is LNHDA and CDR2 SQIVND (reference sequence).

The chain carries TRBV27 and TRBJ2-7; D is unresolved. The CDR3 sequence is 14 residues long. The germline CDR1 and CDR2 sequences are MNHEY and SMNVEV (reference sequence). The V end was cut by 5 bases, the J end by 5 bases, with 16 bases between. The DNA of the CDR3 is TGTGCCAGCAGTCCCGTCTTAGCAAACCACGAGCAGTACTTC. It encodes CASSPVLANHEQYF.

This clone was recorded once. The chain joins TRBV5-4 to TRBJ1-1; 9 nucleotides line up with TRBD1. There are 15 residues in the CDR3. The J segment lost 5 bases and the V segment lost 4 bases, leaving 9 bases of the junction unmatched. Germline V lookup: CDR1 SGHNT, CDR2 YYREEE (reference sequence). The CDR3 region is CASSPRGQGWTEAFF. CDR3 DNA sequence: TGTGCCAGCAGCCCCCGGGGACAGGGATGGACTGAAGCTTTCTTT.

CDR3 in amino acids: CATSRGGGESQPQHF. The CDR3, as DNA: TGTGCCACCAGCAGAGGAGGGGGCGAGTCTCAGCCCCAGCATTTT. The J gene is TRBJ1-5, the V gene TRBV15, with 7 bases matching TRBD1. Germline V gene data show CDR1 as LNHNV and CDR2 as YYDKDF (reference sequence). The CDR3 has 15 amino acids. V lost 1 base, J lost 6 bases, and 6 bases stayed unmatched.

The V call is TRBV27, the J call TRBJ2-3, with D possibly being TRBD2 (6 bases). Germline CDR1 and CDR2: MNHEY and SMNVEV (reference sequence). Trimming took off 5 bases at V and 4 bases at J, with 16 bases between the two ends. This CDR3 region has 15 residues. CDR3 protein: CASSGRDFMPDTQYF. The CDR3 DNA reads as TGTGCCAGCAGTGGCCGGGACTTCATGCCAGATACGCAGTATTTT.

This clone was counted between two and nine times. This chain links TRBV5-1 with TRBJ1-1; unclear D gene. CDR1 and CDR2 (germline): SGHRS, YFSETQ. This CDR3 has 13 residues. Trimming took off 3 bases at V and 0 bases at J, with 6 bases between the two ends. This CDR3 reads CASSYGVNTEAFF. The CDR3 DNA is TGCGCCAGCAGCTACGGGGTGAACACTGAAGCTTTCTTT.

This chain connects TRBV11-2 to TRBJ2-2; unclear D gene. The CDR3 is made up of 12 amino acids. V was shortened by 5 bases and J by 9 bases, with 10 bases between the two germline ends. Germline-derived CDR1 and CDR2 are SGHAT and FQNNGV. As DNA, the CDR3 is TGTGCCAGCAGCGCCTCCAGGCGGGAGCTGTTTTTT. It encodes CASSASRRELFF.

The CDR3 loop is CASSLIKTGGNQPQHF. DNA of the CDR3: TGTGCCAGCAGTTTAATCAAGACAGGGGGAAATCAGCCCCAGCATTTT. The chain is built from TRBV28 and TRBJ1-5; TRBD1 matches at 9 bases. The junction had 6 bases not matched to a gene; V was cut back by 2 bases and J by 4 bases. Per the germline V gene, CDR1 is MDHEN and CDR2 is SYDVKM. The CDR3 runs 16 residues.

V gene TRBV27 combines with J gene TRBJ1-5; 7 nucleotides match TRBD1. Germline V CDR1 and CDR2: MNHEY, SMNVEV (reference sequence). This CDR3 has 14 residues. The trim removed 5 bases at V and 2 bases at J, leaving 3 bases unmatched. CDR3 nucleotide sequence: TGTGCCAGCAGTAACAGGGGAGGCAATCAGCCCCAGCATTTT. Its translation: CASSNRGGNQPQHF.

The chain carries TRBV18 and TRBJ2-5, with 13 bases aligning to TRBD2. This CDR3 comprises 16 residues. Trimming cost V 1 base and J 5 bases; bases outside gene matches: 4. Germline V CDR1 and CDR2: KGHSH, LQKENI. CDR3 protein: CASSPRTSGRHETQYF. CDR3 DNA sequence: TGTGCCAGCTCACCACGGACTAGCGGGAGACACGAGACCCAGTACTTC.

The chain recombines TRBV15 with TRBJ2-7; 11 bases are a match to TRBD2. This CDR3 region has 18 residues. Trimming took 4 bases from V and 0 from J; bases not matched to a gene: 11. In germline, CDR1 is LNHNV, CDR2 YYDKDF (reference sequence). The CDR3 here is CATSTGTSGFLISYEQYF. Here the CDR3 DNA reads TGTGCCACCAGCACCGGGACTAGCGGATTTCTTATCTCCTACGAGCAGTACTTC.